A selection of T cell receptor beta chains follows, all from one sample in a study of T cells after yellow fever vaccination. TCRdb reprocessed the 5' RACE reads with MiXCR, giving one entry per CDR3 protein. The table shows under 550,000 distinct CDR3 sequences, with less than 25% occurring only once. Source: PBMCs, taken roughly 20 days after the first yellow fever vaccination. These receptors were taken from a young man who received the YFV17D yellow fever vaccine. Each CDR3 is given with its conserved first and last residue. Fields, in order: J gene, V gene, D gene, clone size, CDR3 DNA, CDR3 protein. The D gene is left open where the match is weak. Where a row states a size, it is once, few, many or the class of an expanded clone; other rows omit it.

TRBJ2-1 | TRBV5-8 | . | few | TGTGCCAGCAGCTTAGGTCCGGGGCAAAACTCCTACAATGAGCAGTTCTTC | CASSLGPGQNSYNEQFF
TRBJ1-4 | TRBV4-1 | . | . | TGCGCCAGCAGCCACGGTCCGGGTGGGGCGAATGAAAAACTGTTTTTT | CASSHGPGGANEKLFF
TRBJ1-3 | TRBV11-2 | . | . | TGTGCCAGCAGCTTTGGGTCCCGGGGAGTCAACTATGGAAACACCATATATTTT | CASSFGSRGVNYGNTIYF
TRBJ2-3 | TRBV5-5 | . | . | TGTGCCAGCAGCGGAGCGACACTTCCCACAGATACGCAGTATTTT | CASSGATLPTDTQYF
TRBJ2-1 | TRBV5-1 | TRBD2 | many | TGCGCCAGCAGCCAAGGGACTAGCGGCCTCTCCTACAATGAGCAGTTCTTC | CASSQGTSGLSYNEQFF
TRBJ1-2 | TRBV5-5 | . | . | TGTGCCAGCAGCCAAGGGCCGGAGGTAGACTATGGCTACACCTTC | CASSQGPEVDYGYTF
TRBJ2-5 | TRBV5-5 | TRBD2 | few | TGTGCCAGCAGCTTGGAAGTAGCGGGGGGGCGCGAGACCCAGTACTTC | CASSLEVAGGRETQYF
TRBJ2-6 | TRBV18 | . | . | TGTGCCAGCTCACCATTTACAGGGCCTGGGGCCAACGTCCTGACTTTC | CASSPFTGPGANVLTF
TRBJ2-2 | TRBV24-1 | TRBD1 | many | TGTGCCACCAGTGATTTGGACAGGGACACCGGGGAGCTGTTTTTT | CATSDLDRDTGELFF
TRBJ2-2 | TRBV6-2/TRBV6-3 | . | few | TGTGCCAGCAATTACCCCCGGACAGAACCGAACACCGGGGAGCTGTTTTTT | CASNYPRTEPNTGELFF
TRBJ1-2 | TRBV29-1 | . | . | TGCAGCGTTGATGAGTCGGGGGGCTACACCTTC | CSVDESGGYTF
TRBJ1-1 | TRBV4-3 | . | . | TGCGCCAGCAGCCAAATTTTCGGTGGCACTGAAGCTTTCTTT | CASSQIFGGTEAFF
TRBJ1-2 | TRBV20-1 | TRBD1 | . | TGCAGTGCTAGAGAGACAGGGGGCTATGGCTACACCTTC | CSARETGGYGYTF
TRBJ1-1 | TRBV5-4 | TRBD1 | few | TGTGCCAGCAGGGGAGTTGGGACAGCAAACACTGAAGCTTTCTTT | CASRGVGTANTEAFF
TRBJ1-5 | TRBV6-1 | TRBD1 | few | TGTGCCAGCAGACCGGTGGAACAGGGGTGGCGCAATCAGCCCCAGCATTTT | CASRPVEQGWRNQPQHF
TRBJ2-5 | TRBV5-1 | . | . | TGCGCCAGCAGCTTGAGGGACGGGGTAAGGACCCAGTACTTC | CASSLRDGVRTQYF
TRBJ1-2 | TRBV27 | . | few | TGTGCCAGCAGTCGACCTATGCAACACTTC | CASSRPMQHF
TRBJ2-7 | TRBV7-3 | . | . | TGTGCCAGCAGCCCATCGAGGGGTCGCGAGCAGTACTTC | CASSPSRGREQYF
TRBJ2-1 | TRBV12-3/TRBV12-4 | . | . | TGTGCCAGCAATCTTGGGGGGCTAGGCTACAATGAGCAGTTCTTC | CASNLGGLGYNEQFF
TRBJ1-2 | TRBV7-9 | . | . | TGTGCCAGCAGCTTCAGATCTTCGGACTATGGCTACACCTTC | CASSFRSSDYGYTF
TRBJ1-1 | TRBV12-3/TRBV12-4 | . | . | TGTGCCAGCAGTCCTTTTGGCCGCGGCACTGAAGCTTTCTTT | CASSPFGRGTEAFF
TRBJ2-2 | TRBV3-1 | . | . | TGTGCCAGCAGAGGCGGGTCGGCAAACACCGGGGAGCTGTTTTTT | CASRGGSANTGELFF
TRBJ1-2 | TRBV5-1 | . | few | TGCGCCAGCAGCTTGGAGTTAGGCAGTGATTATGGCTACACCTTC | CASSLELGSDYGYTF
TRBJ2-2 | TRBV4-3 | TRBD2 | . | TGCGCCAGCAGCCATCGGCTAGCGGGGGCCGCGAACACCGGGGAGCTGTTTTTT | CASSHRLAGAANTGELFF
TRBJ2-3 | TRBV7-2 | . | few | TGTGCCAGCAGCTTCGGACCTCCAGATACGCAGTATTTT | CASSFGPPDTQYF
TRBJ2-5 | TRBV7-7 | TRBD1 | few | TGTGCCAGCAGCCCGCTCCAGGGGGTTGGGGAGACCCAGTACTTC | CASSPLQGVGETQYF
TRBJ2-5 | TRBV5-1 | TRBD1 | . | TGCGCCAGCAGCTTGTATCAGGGGGTATGGGAGACCCAGTACTTC | CASSLYQGVWETQYF
TRBJ1-4 | TRBV6-2/TRBV6-3 | . | . | TGTGCCAGCAGGACACAGGGAGCGCCGGAAAAACTGTTTTTT | CASRTQGAPEKLFF
TRBJ1-1 | TRBV5-4 | TRBD1 | . | TGTGCCAGCAGCGCTCCCGGGACAGGGAAGTTCACTGAAGCTTTCTTT | CASSAPGTGKFTEAFF
TRBJ2-1 | TRBV20-1 | . | . | TGCAGTGCTGGAAGGGAACTGGGGAACGAGCAGTTCTTC | CSAGRELGNEQFF
TRBJ1-2 | TRBV10-3 | . | many | TGTGCCATCAGTGAGGGGATCGGGGGGTATGGCTACACCTTC | CAISEGIGGYGYTF
TRBJ1-6 | TRBV9 | TRBD1 | . | TGTGCCAGCAGCGTATCCGGGACAGGAATGAATTCACCCCTCCACTTT | CASSVSGTGMNSPLHF
TRBJ2-1 | TRBV5-1 | . | . | TGCGCCAGCAGTCCCCGGAGGGGGAATGAGCAGTTCTTC | CASSPRRGNEQFF
TRBJ2-2 | TRBV20-1 | TRBD2 | many | TGCAGTGTAACCGGGACTAGGTCCACCGGGGAGCTGTTTTTT | CSVTGTRSTGELFF